These T cell receptor beta chains were read from a single sample in a study of OX40 agonist ivuxolimab in advanced cancers. Here immunoSEQ multiplex PCR was the method, and the copy in TCRdb shows in-frame clones only, minus some. Here the sample spans fewer than 85,000 clones, roughly 90% being singletons. The sample here was CD4+ or CD8+ T cells sorted from blood, taken in a trial of the OX40 agonist ivuxolimab. These receptors all come from an adult with an advanced solid tumor such as melanoma, head and neck, liver or kidney cancer. Both conserved end residues are part of each CDR3. D genes are given only for firm matches. A row's size may be missing; if present it is once, few, many or a size class.

15 TRBJ2-3 NA NA TRBV9 TGTGCCAGCAGCGTAAGGGGGACTAGCACAGATACGCAGTATTTT CASSVRGTSTDTQYF
15 TRBJ2-3 NA NA TRBV9 TGTGCCAGCAGCGTAGCTGGGGGACACACAGATACGCAGTATTTT CASSVAGGHTDTQYF
14 TRBJ2-7 NA NA TRBV6-1 TGTGCCAGCAGTGAAATACAGGTCTCCGACGAGCAGTACTTC CASSEIQVSDEQYF
16 TRBJ1-5 NA NA TRBV18 TGTGCCAGCTCACCATCTCCCCCCAGAGGGGGTCAGCCCCAGCATTTT CASSPSPPRGGQPQHF
15 TRBJ2-3 NA NA TRBV5-1 TGCGCCAGCAGCTTGGCCAGTCCCAGCACAGATACGCAGTATTTT CASSLASPSTDTQYF
11 TRBJ1-4 NA NA TRBV28 TGTGCCAGCAGTCTGGGGGAAAAACTGTTTTTT CASSLGEKLFF
15 TRBJ1-2 NA NA TRBV19 TGTGCCAGTAGTATAGGAGATGGCTGGAACTATGGCTACACCTTC CASSIGDGWNYGYTF
16 TRBJ2-4 NA NA TRBV7-9 TGTGCCAGCAGCCCTATTGATGTAGTGGCCAAAAACATTCAGTACTTC CASSPIDVVAKNIQYF
15 TRBJ2-1 once TRBD2 TRBV7-3 TGTGCCAGCAGCCCCGGTAGCGGGAGGGGAAATGAGCAGTTCTTC CASSPGSGRGNEQFF
15 TRBJ2-7 NA TRBD1 TRBV28 TGTGCCAGCAGTTCGCAGGGGGTTCTCACTAAAGAGCAGTACTTC CASSSQGVLTKEQYF
16 TRBJ1-5 NA NA TRBV28 TGTGCCAGCATCACTGGCGGGAATTTCGGCAATCAGCCCCAGCATTTT CASITGGNFGNQPQHF
16 TRBJ2-3 NA TRBD1 TRBV5-8 TGTGCCAGCAGCCTGGGACAGCCACTTAGCACAGATACGCAGTATTTT CASSLGQPLSTDTQYF
16 TRBJ2-2 NA TRBD1 TRBV5-1 TGCGCCAGCAGTCCAAGGACAGGCTCGAACACCGGGGAGCTGTTTTTT CASSPRTGSNTGELFF
10 TRBJ1-2 few NA TRBV6-1 TGTGCCAGCAACAACTATGGCTACACCTTC CASNNYGYTF
16 TRBJ1-3 NA NA TRBV7-6 TGTGCCAGCAGCGAATTGGCGGGATGGACTGGAAACACCATATATTTT CASSELAGWTGNTIYF
11 TRBJ1-5 few NA TRBV6-1 TGTGCCAGCAGTGAAAATCAGCCCCAGCATTTT CASSENQPQHF
13 TRBJ2-4 few NA TRBV7-9 TGTGCCAGCAGCCGCCCCGGGAACTCCATTCAGTACTTC CASSRPGNSIQYF
13 TRBJ1-2 NA TRBD1 TRBV28 TGTGCCAGCAGGGGACAGGGGACTCCTAGCTACACCTTC CASRGQGTPSYTF
14 TRBJ2-7 NA TRBD2 TRBV7-8 TGTGCCAGCCTTCCTAGCGGGGGATCCTACGAGCAGTACTTC CASLPSGGSYEQYF
15 TRBJ2-2 NA TRBD2 TRBV5-4 TGTGCCAGCACTCTGGGCGGGAGAGACACCGGGGAGCTGTTTTTT CASTLGGRDTGELFF
15 TRBJ2-5 NA NA TRBV7-2 TGTGCCAGCAGCTCCGACTCAGGGGCTCAAGAGACCCAGTACTTC CASSSDSGAQETQYF
13 TRBJ2-7 NA TRBD1 TRBV2 TGTGCCATCCGGGACAGGGGGAATTACGAGCAGTACTTC CAIRDRGNYEQYF
17 TRBJ1-1 NA TRBD1 TRBV19 TGTGCCAGTAGTAGCCGGGACAGGGGACGTAGGGGCACTGAAGCTTTCTTT CASSSRDRGRRGTEAFF
15 TRBJ1-4 NA TRBD1 TRBV27 TGTGCCAGCAGTTACAGGGGATGGGGTAATGAAAAACTGTTTTTT CASSYRGWGNEKLFF
18 TRBJ2-1 NA TRBD2 TRBV10-3 TGTGCCATCAAGAGGGTAACTGGACTAGCGGGAGAAGACAATGAGCAGTTCTTC CAIKRVTGLAGEDNEQFF
13 TRBJ2-7 NA TRBD1 TRBV7-6 TGTGCCAGCAGCTTTGACAGGGACTACGAGCAGTACTTC CASSFDRDYEQYF
20 TRBJ2-4 NA TRBD1 TRBV6-4 TGTGCCAGCAGTGACTTCACTTGGGACAGCTACTCTCTAGCCAAAAACATTCAGTACTTC CASSDFTWDSYSLAKNIQYF
16 TRBJ1-1 once NA TRBV11-2 TGTGCCAGCAGCTCGACCCCCGCCGGAATTGGCTCTGAAGCTTTCTTT CASSSTPAGIGSEAFF
14 TRBJ1-4 NA NA TRBV10-3 TGTGCCATCAAACCGGGGTCTTCTAATGAAAAACTGTTTTTT CAIKPGSSNEKLFF
15 TRBJ2-5 NA NA TRBV4-2 TGTGCCAGCAGCCAAGATCTCACAGGGAAAGAGACCCAGTACTTC CASSQDLTGKETQYF
14 TRBJ1-5 NA NA TRBV19 TGTGCCAGTAGTATACAGGGCTTGGGGCAGCCCCAGCATTTT CASSIQGLGQPQHF
13 TRBJ1-2 NA NA TRBV6-5 TGTGCCAGCAGTTCCAACCTGGGGGATGGCTACACCTTC CASSSNLGDGYTF
15 TRBJ2-2 NA TRBD1 TRBV2 TGTGCCAGCAGTGAAGGGAACAGGGGGCGCCGGGAGCTGTTTTTT CASSEGNRGRRELFF
14 TRBJ1-5 NA TRBD1 TRBV6-6 TGTGCCAGCAAAAAACAGGGGGCCGATCAGCCCCAGCATTTT CASKKQGADQPQHF
13 TRBJ1-4 NA NA TRBV12-5 TGTGCTAGTGGTGGGACGGAGGGGGAAAAACTGTTTTTT CASGGTEGEKLFF
15 TRBJ2-5 NA NA TRBV19 TGTGCCAGTAGTACCACCCGGGGACCCACCGCTACCCAGTACTTC CASSTTRGPTATQYF
13 TRBJ1-2 NA NA TRBV6-6 TGTGCCAGCAGTTACTCGAACGGGGATGGCTACACCTTC CASSYSNGDGYTF
12 TRBJ2-3 NA NA TRBV29-1 TGCAGCGCCTCTCCCCGGGTAGATACGCAGTATTTT CSASPRVDTQYF
14 TRBJ1-2 NA TRBD1 TRBV6-5 TGTGCCAGCACCAGGGACAGGGGGGACTATGGCTACACCTTC CASTRDRGDYGYTF
14 TRBJ2-1 NA NA TRBV6-6 TGTGCCAGCAGGCTACAGAGCTCCTACAATGAGCAGTTCTTC CASRLQSSYNEQFF
15 TRBJ1-3 NA NA TRBV11-2 TGTGCCAGCAGCACGTCCGGGCCCTCTGGAAACACCATATATTTT CASSTSGPSGNTIYF
15 TRBJ2-5 NA TRBD1 TRBV5-1 TGCGCCAGCAGCTTGGATAGGACAGGGCAAGAGACCCAGTACTTC CASSLDRTGQETQYF
13 TRBJ2-1 NA TRBD2 TRBV6-6 TGTGCCAGCAGTGCCTCTAGCGGAAGAGAGCAGTTCTTC CASSASSGREQFF